This T cell receptor (beta chain) was retrieved from a study of vaccination and CD4 T cells after COVID-19. Across the whole study: Six males and four females constituted the convalescent cohort, two of whom were Hispanic. Two mRNA vaccine doses were given, either BNT162b2 or mRNA-1273.

Noted treatment: approximately 9-day PBMC culture with coronavirus spike peptide pools or control peptides (ViraFEST assay). ViraFEST expanded antigen-specific T cells with peptide pools, then sequenced TCRs. Oncomine TCR Beta short-read sequencing was applied to DNA from cultured CD4+ T cells. A single record per CDR3 protein comes from TCRdb applying MiXCR to the PCR reads. Altogether approximately 3,500 distinct CDR3 sequences are present, 16% being singletons, with the ten largest covering roughly an eighth. Of note for this clonotype: Its antigen remains unknown.

This CDR3 is built from 11 residues. In germline, CDR1 is SGHAT, CDR2 FQNNGV. Trimming removed 6 bases from V and 3 bases from J, with 6 bases in between. This receptor was taken from a human donor who had recovered from COVID-19. What was sequenced was CD4+ T cells from blood, cultured in vitro. The J gene is TRBJ2-7, the V gene TRBV11-2, with D unresolved. CDR3: CASSLLYEQYF. For the CDR3, the DNA is TGTGCCAGCAGTTTACTCTACGAGCAGTACTTC.